This passage covers 12 T cell receptor beta chains from one sample sequenced in a study of neurological immune-mediated disorders. Using its own MiXCR run on the 5' RACE reads, TCRdb lists one record per CDR3 protein. The sample consists of tens of thousands of distinct CDR3 sequences, about 5.6% of them appearing once. The source material was CD4+ T cells from blood. The source is a woman in her late teens or twenties with multiple sclerosis.

This clonotype was detected many times. The V gene is TRBV24-1, the J gene TRBJ1-4; TRBD1 matches 9 bases. CDR3 size: 15 residues. Germline loops: CDR1 KGHDR, CDR2 SFDVKD. V dropped 4 bases and J dropped 6; count of bases not matched to a gene: 5. The CDR3 DNA follows: TGTGCCACCAGTGACACCGGGACAGGGTATGAAAAACTGTTTTTT. Translated: CATSDTGTGYEKLFF.

The table lists this clonotype with many counts. The chain combines TRBV28 with TRBJ1-2; possibly TRBD1 for D (5 bases). This CDR3 spans 15 amino acids. Germline CDR1 and CDR2: MDHEN and SYDVKM. Trimming stripped 5 bases from V and 0 bases from J, with 13 bases between. The CDR3 loop is CASSGDGGTNYGYTF. CDR3 DNA sequence: TGTGCCAGCAGTGGAGATGGGGGGACTAACTATGGCTACACCTTC.

This clonotype was seen at least ten times. The rearrangement links TRBV7-2 to TRBJ1-4; 8 bases map to TRBD1. V shed 5 bases, J shed 6 bases, and the junction held 5 bases outside the gene matches. CDR3 length equals 14 residues. Germline V lookup: CDR1 SGHTA, CDR2 FQGNSA. CDR3 coding DNA: TGTGCCAGCAGCGACCGGACAGGGCATGAAAAACTGTTTTTT. This gives the protein CASSDRTGHEKLFF.

In this sample, this clonotype turned up many times. This chain links TRBV13 with TRBJ2-7; D tentatively fits TRBD1 or TRBD2 (5 bases each). CDR3 length equals 16 residues. The germline V and J ends were trimmed by 3 bases and 5 bases, with 20 bases remaining between them. The germline gives CDR1 PRHDT, CDR2 FYEKMQ (reference sequence). The CDR3 reads CASSFGGWGGKNEQYF. Written as DNA, the CDR3 is TGTGCCAGCAGCTTTGGGGGATGGGGCGGTAAGAACGAGCAGTACTTC. Filled out from reference TRBV13 and TRBJ2-7, the complete variable domain reads AAGVIQSPRHLIKEKRETATLKCYPIPRHDTVYWYQQGPGQDPQFLISFYEKMQSDKGSIPDRFSAQQFSDYHSELNMSSLELGDSALYFCASSFGGWGGKNEQYFGPGTRLTVT.

This clonotype was observed many times. This chain connects TRBV6-1 to TRBJ1-5, with no clear D. The CDR3 extends over 16 amino acids. Trimming took off 3 bases at V and 3 bases at J, with 15 bases between the two ends. CDR1 MNHNS and CDR2 SASEGT come from the germline V gene. This chain's CDR3 is CASSEATRRANQPQHF. The CDR3 region has the DNA TGTGCCAGCAGTGAGGCCACACGCCGGGCCAATCAGCCCCAGCATTTT.

This clonotype was found many times. Written as DNA, the CDR3 is TGTGCCAGCAGTGCTAAGGGGGGTTCCTACAATGAGCAGTTCTTC. This encodes CASSAKGGSYNEQFF. V and J are TRBV6-1 and TRBJ2-1; tentatively, D is TRBD1 or TRBD2 (6 bases each). The length of the CDR3 is 15 residues. Deletions cut 4 bases from V and 1 base from J, with 11 bases between. Germline CDR1 is MNHNS and CDR2 is SASEGT.

At least ten counts were recorded for this clonotype. The chain couples TRBV7-2 to TRBJ1-2; the D is unclear. CDR1 is SGHTA, CDR2 FQGNSA, per germline. This CDR3 contains 17 residues. Trimming stripped 0 bases from V and 7 bases from J, with 21 bases between. CDR3 nucleotides: TGTGCCAGCAGCTTAGCGGACTTAGCTCCCCGCAGCACTGGCTACACCTTC. Residues: CASSLADLAPRSTGYTF.

In this sample, this clonotype turned up many times. The chain joins TRBV11-3 to TRBJ2-5; possible D gene TRBD1, 6 bases. Trimming removed 4 bases from V and 5 bases from J, with 11 bases in between. The CDR3 is made up of 13 amino acids. The germline CDR1 and CDR2 sequences are SGHNT and YENEEA. CDR3 nucleotide sequence: TGTGCCAGCAGCTCAACAGGGCTTGAGACCCAGTACTTC. As protein: CASSSTGLETQYF. Full variable domain (rest looked up from reference TRBV11-3 and TRBJ2-5): EAGVVQSPRYKIIEKKQPVAFWCNPISGHNTLYWYLQNLGQGPELLIRYENEEAVDDSQLPKDRFSAERLKGVDSTLKIQPAELGDSAVYLCASSSTGLETQYFGPGTRLLVL.

This clonotype was counted ten times or more. V usage is TRBV6-6 and J usage is TRBJ1-1; D is uncertain. The CDR3 spans 15 residues. Trimming shortened V by 5 bases and J by 7 bases, and 20 bases separated the two germline ends. Germline CDR1 and CDR2: MNHNY and SVGAGI (reference sequence). CDR3 protein: CASSEFFGRSVEAFF. The CDR3 nucleotides are TGTGCCAGCAGTGAATTTTTCGGACGGTCCGTTGAAGCTTTCTTT.

This clonotype was seen many times. The CDR3 reads CASSLEGNYGYTF. The CDR3 DNA reads TGTGCCAGCAGTTTGGAGGGAAACTATGGCTACACCTTC. The J gene is TRBJ1-2, the V gene TRBV12-3 or TRBV12-4; no definite D call. The CDR3 contains 13 residues. The germline V and J ends were trimmed by 3 bases and 2 bases, with 7 bases remaining between them.

This clonotype was observed many times. V is TRBV5-1 and J is TRBJ2-3; D not certain. The germline CDR1 and CDR2 sequences are SGHRS and YFSETQ. The CDR3 has 14 residues. V lost 4 bases and J lost 3, with 12 bases in between. Here the CDR3 reads CASSPPIATDTQYF. CDR3 nucleotide sequence: TGCGCCAGCAGCCCTCCGATCGCGACAGATACGCAGTATTTT.

This clonotype was counted many times. V usage is TRBV5-1 and J usage is TRBJ1-1, with D tentatively TRBD1 (6 bases). This CDR3 has 15 amino acids. Germline values: CDR1 SGHRS, CDR2 YFSETQ. The V end was cut by 4 bases, the J end by 3 bases, with 16 bases between. The CDR3 loop reads CASSPVPGADTEAFF. The CDR3 nucleotides are TGCGCCAGCAGCCCCGTACCGGGGGCGGACACTGAAGCTTTCTTT.